This T cell receptor beta chain was profiled in a study of CD8 T cells in ankylosing spondylitis. Study observations and caveats: Typical of ankylosing spondylitis blood, it appeared, was a TCR beta motif of 7 or 8 highly homologous variants. As reported, disease-linked clones showed significant enrichment in matched ankylosing spondylitis synovial fluid.

Generation of TCR beta libraries employed quantitative 5'-RACE incorporating molecular barcodes. TCRdb re-derived calls from the 5' RACE reads in MiXCR, one entry per CDR3 protein. The data show 270,000 or so distinct CDR3 sequences, with 15% to 20% seen just once and around 30% held by the top ten. This clonotype has a count of ten or more. Antigen: not known. This TCR came from a male donor with ankylosing spondylitis or in good health (not recorded which). Sequencing was performed on blood, either unsorted or a sorted T cell fraction (not recorded which).

CDR3 loop: CSVEAVEQPPYNEQFF. The CDR3, as DNA: TGCAGCGTTGAGGCGGTCGAGCAACCCCCCTACAATGAGCAGTTCTTC. The V call is TRBV29-1, the J call TRBJ2-1; D unresolved. The CDR3 contains 16 residues. V dropped 3 bases and J dropped 2 bases, with 17 bases sitting between them. Germline lookup yields CDR1 SQVTM and CDR2 ANQGSEA.